This TCR beta chain was identified in a study of blood T cell repertoires in COVID-19. Study-wide background: The United States, Italy and Spain supplied acute and convalescent COVID-19 samples. From T cells, B-cell-depleted T cells, or PBMCs came the material, which was cDNA or gDNA.

Per the study methods: Reference gene primers were amplified, and this amplification served to estimate nucleated cell counts. The table came from immunoSEQ multiplex PCR; TCRdb's copy has only in-frame clones and leaves some out. V, J and clone size are those of that table, while D and trimming were read from the DNA. Of under 130,000 clones listed, approximately 80% were seen once; the top ten hold roughly 14%. This receptor was identified in a woman aged 80 or over with acute or convalescent COVID-19. The specimen sequenced was peripheral blood.

The chain's CDR3 is CASAPTSGADNEQFF. Here the CDR3 DNA reads TGTGCCAGCGCACCTACTAGCGGGGCTGACAATGAGCAGTTCTTC. V usage is TRBV3-1 (or the pseudogene TRBV3-2) and J usage is TRBJ2-1, with 10 bases aligning to TRBD2. The ends lost 8 bases at V and 5 bases at J; junction bases unmatched: 9. This CDR3 has 15 residues. Germline V gene sequence: CDR1 LGHDT, CDR2 YNNKEL (reference sequence).